This is a list of T cell receptor beta chains from one sample in a study of T cells in Graves' hyperthyroidism and ophthalmopathy. One entry per CDR3 protein results from TCRdb running MiXCR on the multiplex PCR reads. The table lists roughly 740,000 distinct CDR3 sequences, approximately 16% of them singletons. Sequencing input: blood. The source is a man aged 18 to 30 with Graves' hyperthyroidism. Both conserved end residues are part of each CDR3. The D gene is left open where the match is weak. Expanded clones get a size class; other rows say once, few or many, or leave the size out.

many	TRBV20-1	TRBJ2-1	-	CSAREGSDYNEQFF	TGCAGTGCTAGAGAGGGTAGCGACTACAATGAGCAGTTCTTC
many	TRBV18	TRBJ2-7	TRBD1	CASSPVTGEYEQYF	TGTGCCAGCTCACCAGTGACAGGGGAGTACGAGCAGTACTTC
-	TRBV29-1	TRBJ2-3	TRBD1	CSVGEDRGADTQYF	TGCAGCGTTGGGGAGGACAGGGGAGCAGATACGCAGTATTTT
-	TRBV13	TRBJ2-7	-	CASSQGGIPSYEQYF	TGTGCCAGCAGCCAAGGAGGCATCCCTAGCTACGAGCAGTACTTC
-	TRBV6-1	TRBJ2-7	TRBD2	CASSDPFGLGVLEQYF	TGTGCCAGCAGTGACCCTTTTGGACTAGGGGTCTTAGAGCAGTACTTC
many	TRBV2	TRBJ2-7	TRBD2	CASRLADYEQYF	TGTGCCAGCAGGCTAGCGGACTACGAGCAGTACTTC
many	TRBV30	TRBJ1-4	-	CAWSALEEKLFF	TGTGCCTGGAGTGCTCTCGAAGAAAAACTGTTTTTT
many	TRBV6-1	TRBJ2-7	-	CASSPPETSYEQYF	TGTGCCAGCAGTCCCCCGGAGACCTCCTACGAGCAGTACTTC
many	TRBV2	TRBJ2-5	-	CASSGPSEGLQETQYF	TGTGCCAGCAGTGGTCCTAGCGAGGGCCTCCAAGAGACCCAGTACTTC
-	TRBV30	TRBJ2-7	-	CAWSLGYSYEQYF	TGTGCCTGGAGTTTGGGATACTCCTACGAGCAGTACTTC
many	TRBV20-1	TRBJ2-5	-	CSARDQTGTQYF	TGCAGTGCTAGAGACCAGACGGGGACCCAGTACTTC
few	TRBV5-6	TRBJ2-7	TRBD2	CASSLVGSGRVQYF	TGTGCCAGCAGCTTGGTTGGTAGCGGGAGGGTGCAGTACTTC
-	TRBV5-1	TRBJ1-4	-	CASSLGGAPTNEKLFF	TGCGCCAGCAGCTTGGGAGGCGCACCAACTAATGAAAAACTGTTTTTT
many	TRBV20-1	TRBJ2-3	-	CSARTPLDGGPSDTQYF	TGCAGTGCTCGAACCCCTTTAGACGGAGGGCCATCCGATACGCAGTATTTT
many	TRBV7-2	TRBJ1-5	TRBD1	CASSQTGLGNQPQHF	TGTGCCAGCAGCCAGACAGGGTTGGGCAATCAGCCCCAGCATTTT
many	TRBV9	TRBJ2-1	TRBD2	CASSVGASGTYNEQFF	TGTGCCAGCAGCGTAGGGGCTAGCGGGACCTACAATGAGCAGTTCTTC
many	TRBV7-2	TRBJ2-7	-	CASSLADSYEQYF	TGTGCCAGCAGCTTAGCCGACAGCTACGAGCAGTACTTC
-	TRBV29-1	TRBJ2-7	TRBD2	CSVENSGSSGDEQYF	TGCAGCGTTGAAAATAGCGGGAGCAGTGGGGACGAGCAGTACTTC